This T cell receptor beta chain was found in a study of T cell responses to AZD1222 COVID-19 vaccine. Germline assignment: CDR1 LNHDA and CDR2 SQIVND (reference sequence). Trimming cost V 3 bases and J 3 bases, with 11 bases left between them. The length of the CDR3 is 14 residues. The table came from immunoSEQ multiplex PCR; TCRdb's copy has only in-frame clones and leaves some out. The table has 120,000 or so clones, approximately 91% seen once; the top ten hold under 35%. The chain combines TRBV19 with TRBJ1-2, with no clear D. The sequence was obtained from an adult in good health. Source: peripheral blood, taken on day 0 of AZD1222 vaccination. This CDR3 reads CASSIRLEDYGYTF. CDR3 bases: TGTGCCAGTAGTATTCGACTTGAGGACTATGGCTACACCTTC.